This TCR beta chain was recorded in a study of T cell responses to AZD1222 COVID-19 vaccine. The repertoire was sequenced with immunoSEQ multiplex PCR; TCRdb's copy has only in-frame clones and lacks some. The sample consists of some 110,000 clones, 82% of them appearing once. The J segment lost 4 bases and the V segment lost 4 bases, leaving 13 bases of the junction unmatched. Germline V gene sequence: CDR1 SGHDT, CDR2 YYEEEE. CDR3 length equals 16 residues. The chain employs TRBV5-6 and TRBJ1-2, with 7 bases identical to TRBD1. This receptor was identified in an adult in good health. Sequencing was performed on peripheral blood, taken on day 0 of AZD1222 vaccination. The CDR3, as DNA: TGTGCCAGCAGCCCCGCAGGGGGGACAGCCCCCTATGGCTACACCTTC. Its protein is CASSPAGGTAPYGYTF.